Below, one TCR beta chain is given with its context. The clone's antigen remains unknown. The record has no base qualities; no much larger clone is one base away. Other DNA sequences of this sample code for an identical CDR3. These data originate in a study of shared clonotypes between healthy human individuals (dated by TCRdb to 2020 to 2022). In terms of the full investigation: The cohort included three men and a couple of women between 18 and 49 years of age. For each donor, three plates each were used for CD4 naive and CD4 memory, two plates were used for CD8 naive, and one plate was used for CD8 memory. Blood TCR repertoires of five healthy adults were deeply sequenced to estimate repertoire size and the extent of clonotype sharing between individuals. Libraries were prepared and TCR repertoires were sequenced by different laboratories using diverse techniques, in order to increase sequencing depth and limit assay-specific biases. Leukapheresis yielded between about 0.8 and 9.5 billion PBMCs per donor.

The germline V gene specifies MDHEN as CDR1 and SYDVKM as CDR2. The CDR3, from cysteine to phenylalanine, totals 13 residues. Only CDR3 DNA remains: 39 bases, in frame from the first base. V lost 4 bases and J lost 2 bases; the stretch between them is 7 bases long. Results and caveats for the whole study, not just this receptor: When four donors were compared, the shared fraction of clonotypes was approximately 5% for naive CD4, less than 4% for naive CD8, about 2.5% for memory CD4, and 0.35% to 0.5% for memory CD8. Sampling was restricted to blood, and TCR repertoires in tissue are likely to differ from TCR repertoires in blood. Naive subsets generally had larger estimated clonotype richness than memory subsets did. Pairwise subsampling indicated that sequencing depth was expected to affect the degree of clonotype sharing among donors. Because the study included a small number of donors, the genetic and exposure-history diversity represented was limited. Compared with non-shared clonotypes, the clonotypes found in all four sorted-subset donors had higher generation probabilities. Incomplete sequencing was indicated by rarefaction of sorted-subset datasets, despite the large sequencing depth.

TCR CDR3 regions were amplified from genomic DNA by multiplex PCR using the deep immunoSEQ assay. Extracted genomic DNA from each cell subset was spread evenly across all wells of several immunoSEQ 96-well plates, with each plate serving as a replicate. For sorted subsets, around 0.2 ug of genomic DNA, equivalent to about 30,000 T cell genomes, went into each replicate PCR. Purified libraries were quantified with a Qubit 3.0 fluorometer, sized on a Bioanalyzer 2100, and re-quantified with the KAPA Library Quantification kit. Every immunoSEQ 96-well plate was sequenced on a dedicated single-read 150-cycle Illumina NextSeq 550 flow cell. Concerning the study's data processing: Because the immunoSEQ output held only junctional sequences and lacked quality scores, the filtering could not match the filtering applied to full-length reads. To assign V/J genes and CDR3, sequences were annotated using PyIR, a Python wrapper for IgBLAST v1.9, with IMGT germline references. Reads with weak V/J assignments (E-value above 1e-6), missing CDR3, stop codons, out-of-frame junctions, or ambiguous translated residues were removed. V3J clonotypes were defined as sequences sharing an identical inferred V gene, J gene, and CDR3 amino acid sequence. Percentage overlap between repertoires was calculated by dividing the number of shared unique clonotypes by the size of the smaller repertoire. RTK rarefaction, the Chao1 estimator, and Recon v2.1 estimates of unobserved clonotypes were used to assess repertoire richness. Generation probabilities were computed with OLGA for all TCRbeta clonotypes obtained by the gDNA method from a handful of donors. Here the immuneACCESS table is served through TCRdb, limited to in-frame sequences with V and J called. Missing clones are a known gap in these copies; in checked studies unresolved V genes cover under half, and the rest lacks a known reason. V and J calls and clone size come straight from that table; D and trimming were deduced from the DNA. In all, the sample holds over a million clones, and around three quarters of those were seen once. 0.61% of the sample is held by the ten biggest clonotypes.

The donors were healthy, HIV-negative adults with no recently reported acute infections or vaccinations. All donors were Caucasian adults living in Nashville, Tennessee, USA. CD4+ T cells were enriched by magnetic negative selection, after which naive cells were positively selected on CD45RA and the negative fraction was taken as the memory subset. Blood was obtained by leukapheresis, after which PBMCs were separated by Ficoll-Histopaque density gradient centrifugation and cryopreserved in liquid nitrogen vapor phase. Analytical flow cytometry was used to check the purity and quantity of each magnetically sorted T cell population. Each sorted fraction had its genomic DNA isolated and then quantified by UV absorbance on a Nanodrop 2000c.

Sequences were obtained from memory CD4+ T cells from PBMCs. This specimen's cell subset or site label, per the study, means: CD45RA-negative fraction. The receptor comes from a young man in good health. Some clones in this sample may be carry-over from other donors' samples. This receptor chain uses TRBV28 and TRBJ2-3, with the D gene too uncertain to name. The CDR3: CASSSPVTDTQYF. The sequence in DNA is TGTGCCAGCAGTTCCCCCGTCACAGATACGCAGTATTTT.